One T cell receptor (beta chain) is described in this entry. This sample stems from a study of OX40 agonist ivuxolimab in advanced cancers. The protocol was immunoSEQ multiplex PCR, while the TCRdb copy is restricted to in-frame clones and leaves out a portion. The table has approximately 77,000 clones, about 93% seen once; the top ten hold about 0.32%. CDR3 length: 13 amino acids. The germline V and J ends were trimmed by 7 bases and 4 bases, with 14 bases remaining between them. CDR1 is GTSNPN and CDR2 is SVGIG in the germline V gene (reference sequence). This TCR was recovered from an adult with an advanced solid tumor such as melanoma, head and neck, liver or kidney cancer. The chain uses TRBV30 and TRBJ1-5, with D maybe TRBD1 (6 bases). The sample was CD4+ or CD8+ T cells sorted from blood, taken in a trial of the OX40 agonist ivuxolimab. The CDR3 is CAYEGGGNQPQHF. Here the CDR3 DNA reads TGTGCCTACGAGGGGGGTGGGAATCAGCCCCAGCATTTT.